This T cell receptor beta chain was documented in a study of blood T cell repertoires in COVID-19. Study in general: Samples came from the United States, Italy and Spain, spanning acute and convalescent COVID-19. T cells, B-cell-depleted T cells, or PBMCs provided the cDNA or gDNA that served as material.

Methods used by the authors: Reference gene primer amplification gave nucleated cell count estimates. Some clones are missing from TCRdb's copy, which holds only in-frame ones; the method was immunoSEQ multiplex PCR. V and J calls and clone size come straight from that table; D and trimming were deduced from the DNA. The sample lists more than 85,000 clones, around four fifths seen once, with 15% to 20% in the top ten. The CDR3 spans 14 residues. Germline V gene data show CDR1 as LNHDA and CDR2 as SQIVND (reference sequence). After removal of 7 bases from V and 4 bases from J, the junction contained 7 bases not matched to a gene.

The sequence was collected from a woman aged 55-70 years with acute or convalescent COVID-19. The specimen was peripheral blood. This sequence joins TRBV19 and TRBJ2-1; TRBD1 matches at 7 bases. CDR3 protein: CASTATGIYNEQFF. The CDR3, as DNA: TGTGCCAGTACTGCGACAGGGATTTACAATGAGCAGTTCTTC.